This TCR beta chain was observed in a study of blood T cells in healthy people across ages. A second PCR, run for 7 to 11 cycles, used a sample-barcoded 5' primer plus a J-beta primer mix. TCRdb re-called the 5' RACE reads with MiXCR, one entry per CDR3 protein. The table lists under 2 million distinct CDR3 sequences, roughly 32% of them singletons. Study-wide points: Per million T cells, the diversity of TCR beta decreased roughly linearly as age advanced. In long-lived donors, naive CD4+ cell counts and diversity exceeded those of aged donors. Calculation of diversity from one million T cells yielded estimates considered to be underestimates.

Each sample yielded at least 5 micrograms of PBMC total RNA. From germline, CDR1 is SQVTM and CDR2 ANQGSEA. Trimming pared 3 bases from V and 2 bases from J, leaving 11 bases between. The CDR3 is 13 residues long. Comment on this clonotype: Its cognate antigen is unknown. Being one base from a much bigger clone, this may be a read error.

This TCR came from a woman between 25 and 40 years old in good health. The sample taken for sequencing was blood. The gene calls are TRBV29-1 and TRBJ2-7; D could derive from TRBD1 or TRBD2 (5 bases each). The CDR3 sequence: CSVELGGPYEQYF. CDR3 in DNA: TGCAGCGTTGAGCTTGGGGGACCCTACGAGCAGTACTTC.